This T cell receptor beta chain comes out of a study of post-analysis software for immune sequencing data. The study's findings and limits: The five TRBV segments detected at higher frequency in patients than in controls included TRBV5-6, TRBV5-1 and TRBV20-1.

Unique molecular identifiers were built into the TCR beta cDNA libraries. cDNA molecules numbering some 500,000 came from about 1 to 10 million T cells. TCRdb reprocessed the PCR reads with MiXCR, giving one entry per CDR3 protein. This sample has over 300,000 distinct CDR3 sequences, with less than 35% found just once. This clonotype was recorded a few times. Its antigen is currently unknown. Looked up from germline, CDR1 is DFQATT and CDR2 is SNEGSKA (reference sequence). The length of the CDR3 is 14 residues. V lost 0 bases, J lost 2 bases, and 10 bases lay in between. The sequencing sample was made of blood. The chain is built from TRBV20-1 and TRBJ2-5; a weak D match, TRBD2 (5 bases). The sequence came from a girl aged 10-17 years with multiple sclerosis. The CDR3 DNA is TGCAGTGCTAGAGATACCCAGCGGCAAGAGACCCAGTACTTC. Its translation: CSARDTQRQETQYF.